This T cell receptor (beta chain) was found in a study of identical twins. Overall study findings and caveats: Partly confounded zero-insertion analyses could result from invariant MAIT and iNKT cells.

Trimming stripped 7 bases from V and 9 bases from J, with 16 bases between. CDR3 length: 13 amino acids. CDR1 and CDR2 from the germline V gene are MNHEY and SVGEGT. A single record per CDR3 protein comes from TCRdb applying MiXCR to the 5' RACE reads. There are nearly 250,000 distinct CDR3 sequences in the sample; roughly 7% occur only once, and about 3.6% lies in the top ten. At least ten counts were recorded for this clonotype. Its antigen is as yet unknown. These records were also assigned to another study, of yellow fever vaccine responses in identical twins.

The sequence was obtained from a woman aged 18-29 years in good health. This chain connects TRBV6-2 or TRBV6-3 to TRBJ2-1, with D perhaps assigned TRBD1 or TRBD2 (5 bases each). The sample consisted of memory (CD45RO+) T cells sorted from blood. This chain's CDR3 is CASTQVWGSEQFF. The CDR3, as DNA: TGTGCCAGCACCCAGGTTTGGGGGTCTGAGCAGTTCTTC.